Presented here are 9 T cell receptor beta chains from one specimen sequenced in a study of identical twins. TCRdb reprocessed the 5' RACE reads with MiXCR, giving one entry per CDR3 protein. The data hold 550,000 to 700,000 distinct CDR3 sequences, with roughly 20% observed a single time. The sample was also linked to a second study, of T cells expressing NK-cell markers.

The sample consisted of PBMCs. These receptors all come from a woman between 18 and 29 years old in good health.

The chain is built from TRBV5-1 and TRBJ2-1, with TRBD1 as a possible D gene (6 bases). This CDR3 is 13 amino acids long. CDR1 is SGHRS, CDR2 YFSETQ, per germline. V lost 4 bases to trimming and J lost 10 bases, with 15 bases between them. CDR3 sequence (DNA): TGCGCCAGCAGCGAATGGACAGCCCAAGAGCAGTTCTTC. This translates into CASSEWTAQEQFF.

This clonotype was counted between two and nine times. The CDR3 nucleotides are TGTGCCAGCTCAGGGTATGGCGAGCAGTACTTC. It yields the protein CASSGYGEQYF. The chain joins TRBV7-6 to TRBJ2-7; possibly TRBD1 for D (5 bases). This CDR3 is 11 amino acids long. In germline, CDR1 is SGHVS, CDR2 FNYEAQ. The ends were cut back, 8 bases at V and 6 bases at J, with 11 bases in the middle.

A few counts support this clonotype. The J gene is TRBJ2-1, the V gene TRBV9; 13 bases are a match to TRBD2. The germline V gene encodes CDR1 SGDLS and CDR2 YYNGEE. CDR3 size: 16 residues. V lost 3 bases, J lost 7 bases, and 7 bases stayed unmatched. The CDR3 nucleotides read TGTGCCAGCAGCGAACTAGCGGGAGGGCCGAGGAATGAGCAGTTCTTC. Translation gives CASSELAGGPRNEQFF. The full variable domain, its missing parts supplied by reference TRBV9 and TRBJ2-1, is DSGVTQTPKHLITATGQRVTLRCSPRSGDLSVYWYQQSLDQGLQFLIQYYNGEERAKGNILERFSAQQFPDLHSELNLSSLELGDSALYFCASSELAGGPRNEQFFGPGTRLTVL.

The chain is built from TRBV20-1 and TRBJ2-7; 8 bases are shared with TRBD2. Trimming took 0 bases from V and 0 from J; bases not matched to a gene: 7. Germline V gene data show CDR1 as DFQATT and CDR2 as SNEGSKA (reference sequence). The CDR3 runs 16 residues. The CDR3 loop is CSARESGRGGSYEQYF. DNA of the CDR3: TGCAGTGCTAGAGAGAGCGGGAGAGGTGGCTCCTACGAGCAGTACTTC.

This clonotype was counted many times. The chain carries TRBV6-2 or TRBV6-3 and TRBJ2-7, with a tentative D call TRBD2 (5 bases). In germline, CDR1 is MNHEY, CDR2 SVGEGT. The CDR3 has 12 amino acids. The V gene lost 11 bases and the J gene lost 3 bases, with 14 bases spanning the gap. CDR3 sequence (DNA): TGTGCCGGAGGAGCGGATCGCTACGAGCAGTACTTC. As protein: CAGGADRYEQYF.

This clonotype was recorded a few times. The CDR3 nucleotides are TGCAGCGTTGGGGGTCGGGGGCTTGGCTACACCTTC. Its protein is CSVGGRGLGYTF. The chain links TRBV29-1 to TRBJ1-2; maybe TRBD1 (6 bases). Germline lookup yields CDR1 SQVTM and CDR2 ANQGSEA. The ends were cut back, 4 bases at V and 7 bases at J, with 13 bases in the middle. The CDR3 runs 12 residues.

This clonotype was seen only a few times. CDR3 amino acids: CSARDHTGTETQYF. For the CDR3, the DNA is TGCAGTGCTAGAGATCACACAGGGACAGAGACCCAGTACTTC. The V call is TRBV20-1, the J call TRBJ2-5; a weak D match, TRBD1 (6 bases). V was trimmed by 0 bases and J by 4 bases, leaving 12 bases between them. Germline CDR1 DFQATT, CDR2 SNEGSKA (reference sequence). This CDR3 has 14 amino acids.

The chain has TRBV7-2 and TRBJ1-1; maybe TRBD1 (5 bases). The CDR3 contains 14 residues. Germline V CDR1 and CDR2: SGHTA, FQGNSA. Trimming stripped 5 bases from V and 5 bases from J, with 15 bases between. The CDR3: CASSAGTSGTEAFF. The CDR3 coding sequence is TGTGCCAGCAGCGCCGGGACCTCGGGGACTGAAGCTTTCTTT.

The chain joins TRBV21-1 to TRBJ1-1. TRBV21-1 is given as a pseudogene. This CDR3 has 12 amino acids. The CDR3 DNA follows: TGTGCCAGCAGCAAAGGAGGCAGAGAAGCTTTCTTT. This encodes CASSKGGREAFF.